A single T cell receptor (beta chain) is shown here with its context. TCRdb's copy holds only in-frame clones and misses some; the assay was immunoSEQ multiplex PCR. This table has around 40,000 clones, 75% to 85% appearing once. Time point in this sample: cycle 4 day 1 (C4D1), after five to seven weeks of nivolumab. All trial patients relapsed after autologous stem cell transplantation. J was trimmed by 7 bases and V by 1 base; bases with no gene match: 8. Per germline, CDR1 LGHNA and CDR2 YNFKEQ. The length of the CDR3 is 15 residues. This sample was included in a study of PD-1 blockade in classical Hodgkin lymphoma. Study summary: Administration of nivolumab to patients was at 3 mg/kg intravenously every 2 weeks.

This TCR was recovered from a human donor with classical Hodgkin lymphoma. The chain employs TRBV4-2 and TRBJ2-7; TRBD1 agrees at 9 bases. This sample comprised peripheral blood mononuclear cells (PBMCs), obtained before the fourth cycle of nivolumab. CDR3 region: CASSQGDREAREQYF. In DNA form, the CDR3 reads TGTGCCAGCAGCCAAGGGGACAGGGAAGCTCGGGAGCAGTACTTC.